This TCR beta chain was found in a study of cytomegalovirus exposure and HLA in healthy donors. Notes on the study in general: A later analysis associated 16,951 TCR beta sequences with HLA alleles at a 0.05 false discovery rate.

The length of the CDR3 is 13 residues. Per the germline V gene, CDR1 is LNHDA and CDR2 is SQIVND (reference sequence). V lost 4 bases and J lost 3, with 9 bases in between. Regarding this clone: Its antigen is currently unknown.

A multiplex PCR was run with 60 Vbeta primers and 13 Jbeta primers. TCRdb keeps only in-frame clones here, not all; method: immunoSEQ multiplex PCR. The sample records 200,000 to 250,000 clones, approximately 70% being singletons. J is TRBJ1-2 and V is TRBV19; D is undetermined. This sequence was found in a woman in her thirties in good health and CMV-seronegative. Specimen: PBMCs. The CDR3, as DNA: TGTGCCAGTAGTACGGAGGAATACTATGGCTACACCTTC. This sequence encodes CASSTEEYYGYTF.